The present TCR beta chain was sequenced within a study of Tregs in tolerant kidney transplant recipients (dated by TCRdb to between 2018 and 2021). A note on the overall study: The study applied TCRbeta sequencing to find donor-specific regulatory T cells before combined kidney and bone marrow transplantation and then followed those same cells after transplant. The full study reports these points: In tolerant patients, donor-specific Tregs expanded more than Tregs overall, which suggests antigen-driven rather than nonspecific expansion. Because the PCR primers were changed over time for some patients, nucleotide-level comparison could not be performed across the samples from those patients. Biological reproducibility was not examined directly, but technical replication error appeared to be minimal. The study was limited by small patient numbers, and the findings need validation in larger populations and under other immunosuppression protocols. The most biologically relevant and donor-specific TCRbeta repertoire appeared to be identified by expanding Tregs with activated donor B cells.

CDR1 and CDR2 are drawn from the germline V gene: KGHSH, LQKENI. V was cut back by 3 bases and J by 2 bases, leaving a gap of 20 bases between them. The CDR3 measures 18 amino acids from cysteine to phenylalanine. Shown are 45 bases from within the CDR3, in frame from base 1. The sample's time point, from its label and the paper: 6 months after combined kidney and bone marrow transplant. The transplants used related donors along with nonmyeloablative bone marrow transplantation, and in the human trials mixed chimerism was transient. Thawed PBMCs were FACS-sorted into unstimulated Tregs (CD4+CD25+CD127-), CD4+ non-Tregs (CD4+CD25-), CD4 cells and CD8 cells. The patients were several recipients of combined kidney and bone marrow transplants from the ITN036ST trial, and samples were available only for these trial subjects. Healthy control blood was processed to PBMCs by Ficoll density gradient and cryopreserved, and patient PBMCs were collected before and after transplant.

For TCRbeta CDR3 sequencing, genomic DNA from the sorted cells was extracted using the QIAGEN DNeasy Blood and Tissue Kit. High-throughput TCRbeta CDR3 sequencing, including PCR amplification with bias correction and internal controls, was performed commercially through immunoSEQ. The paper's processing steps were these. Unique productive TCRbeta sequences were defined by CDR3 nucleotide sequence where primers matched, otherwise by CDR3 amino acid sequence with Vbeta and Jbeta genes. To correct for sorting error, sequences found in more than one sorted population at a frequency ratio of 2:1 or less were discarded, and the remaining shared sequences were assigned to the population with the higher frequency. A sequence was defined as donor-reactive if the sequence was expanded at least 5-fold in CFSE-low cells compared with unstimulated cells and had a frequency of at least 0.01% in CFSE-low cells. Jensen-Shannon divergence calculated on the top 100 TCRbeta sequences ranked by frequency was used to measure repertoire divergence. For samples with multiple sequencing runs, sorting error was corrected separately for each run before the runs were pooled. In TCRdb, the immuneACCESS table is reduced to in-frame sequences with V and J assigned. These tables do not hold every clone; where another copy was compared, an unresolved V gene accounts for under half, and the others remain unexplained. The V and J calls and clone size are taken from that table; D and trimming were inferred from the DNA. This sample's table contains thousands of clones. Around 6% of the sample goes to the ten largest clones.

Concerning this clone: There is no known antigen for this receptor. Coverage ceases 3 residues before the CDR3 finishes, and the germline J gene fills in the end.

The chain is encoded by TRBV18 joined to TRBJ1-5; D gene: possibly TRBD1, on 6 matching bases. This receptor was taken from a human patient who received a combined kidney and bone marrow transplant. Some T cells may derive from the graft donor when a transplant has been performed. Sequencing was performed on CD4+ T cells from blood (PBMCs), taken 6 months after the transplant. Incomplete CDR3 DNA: TGTGCCAGCTCACCGACGACAGGAGGGGAAGGGGGCAATCAGCCC. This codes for CASSPTTGGEGGNQP. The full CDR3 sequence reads CASSPTTGGEGGNQPQHF.